This passage covers 20 T cell receptor beta chains from one sample sequenced in a study of T cells after yellow fever vaccination (dated by TCRdb to the late 2010s). Library construction relied on 5' RACE. Sequencing relied on an Illumina HiSeq 2500. TCRdb took the public reads, trimmed them with fastp at Q25, ran MiXCR for clone calling and kept in-frame beta chains. Records with the same CDR3 protein are collapsed into one entry carrying the most frequent genes and DNA. In all, the sample holds about 46,000 distinct CDR3 sequences, and approximately 6.3% of those were seen once. The ten top clones hold 10% of the sample. The treatment or condition label of this sample denotes: live attenuated yellow fever vaccine strain. The sample was PBMCs, either bulk or a sorted T-cell subset (CD4+, CD8+, memory, or dextramer-sorted; not recorded which), taken 45 days after the yellow fever booster vaccination. Receptors originate from a man aged 30 to 45 who received the YFV17D yellow fever vaccine.

This clonotype was seen a few times. The gene calls are TRBV6-2 or TRBV6-3 and TRBJ2-5, with 7 bases fitting TRBD1. J was trimmed by 2 bases and V by 2 bases; bases with no gene match: 5. CDR1 and CDR2 (germline): MNHEY, SVGEGT. The CDR3 has 15 residues. The CDR3 loop is CASSYAGTAQETQYF. Here the CDR3 DNA reads TGTGCCAGCAGTTACGCCGGGACAGCTCAAGAGACCCAGTACTTC.

This chain links TRBV20-1 with TRBJ2-7; D unresolved. Germline V gene sequence: CDR1 DFQATT, CDR2 SNEGSKA (reference sequence). Trimming shortened V by 6 bases and J by 2 bases, and 14 bases separated the two germline ends. This CDR3 has 13 residues. In DNA form, the CDR3 reads TGCAGTGCCATCGGCGGTCTTACCTACGAGCAGTACTTC. Its translation is CSAIGGLTYEQYF.

This clonotype came up a few times. V and J are TRBV21-1 and TRBJ2-5; no DNA check was done on the table's D call, TRBD2. TRBV21-1 is annotated as a pseudogene. The CDR3 runs to 16 residues. The CDR3 sequence: CASSKGGRVGRETQYF. For the CDR3, the DNA is TGTGCCAGCAGCAAAGGAGGGCGGGTCGGCCGGGAGACCCAGTACTTC.

This clonotype was seen ten or more times. The chain recombines TRBV11-2 with TRBJ2-1; 11 bases match TRBD2. The germline V gene encodes CDR1 SGHAT and CDR2 FQNNGV. This CDR3 comprises 18 residues. J was trimmed by 0 bases and V by 3 bases; bases with no gene match: 7. CDR3 sequence: CASSLGLAGGISYNEQFF. Written as DNA, the CDR3 is TGTGCCAGCAGCTTGGGTCTAGCGGGAGGTATCTCCTACAATGAGCAGTTCTTC.

This clonotype was picked up a small number of times. V usage is TRBV7-2 and J usage is TRBJ1-2, with D possibly being TRBD1 (5 bases). This CDR3 contains 15 residues. V lost 5 bases to trimming and J lost 4 bases, with 17 bases between them. Germline V CDR1 and CDR2: SGHTA, FQGNSA. This CDR3 is CASSGLGDPLYGYTF. Here the CDR3 DNA reads TGTGCCAGCAGCGGTTTGGGGGACCCTCTCTATGGCTACACCTTC.

This clonotype was detected many times. The gene calls are TRBV20-1 and TRBJ1-5, with D perhaps TRBD1 (5 bases). Germline V gives CDR1 DFQATT, CDR2 SNEGSKA (reference sequence). V was shortened by 3 bases and J by 1 base, with 13 bases between the two germline ends. The CDR3 is 15 amino acids. CDR3 sequence (DNA): TGCAGTGCTAGCGCTTTGGACATCAGCAATCAGCCCCAGCATTTT. Amino acid sequence: CSASALDISNQPQHF.

This clonotype was recorded at least ten times. The chain is built from TRBV10-1 and TRBJ2-1; TRBD2 matches at 15 bases. There are 20 residues in the CDR3. Germline assignment: CDR1 WNHNN and CDR2 SYGVQD (reference sequence). Trimming removed 6 bases from V and 2 bases from J; junction bases left unmatched: 14. This CDR3 is CASRGSNLGLAGGPYNEQFF. CDR3 sequence (DNA): TGCGCCAGCAGGGGGAGTAACCTGGGACTAGCGGGAGGACCCTACAATGAGCAGTTCTTC.

This clonotype was seen a few times. The genes are TRBV27 and TRBJ2-5; D is possibly TRBD2 (5 bases). The CDR3 is 13 residues long. The V gene lost 3 bases and the J gene lost 8 bases, with 13 bases spanning the gap. The V gene's germline CDR1 is MNHEY and CDR2 SMNVEV (reference sequence). The CDR3 reads CASSLVSRETQYF. Written as DNA, the CDR3 is TGTGCCAGCAGTTTGGTCTCCCGGGAAACCCAGTACTTC.

The sample holds many counts of this clonotype. V and J are TRBV10-2 and TRBJ2-7, with no clear D. The ends were cut back, 4 bases at V and 0 bases at J, with 7 bases in the middle. Germline loops: CDR1 WSHSY, CDR2 SAAADI. This CDR3 comprises 13 residues. This CDR3 is CASSAAVSYEQYF. CDR3 in DNA: TGCGCCAGCAGTGCGGCAGTCTCCTACGAGCAGTACTTC.

V and J are TRBV20-1 and TRBJ2-1; the match to TRBD2 covers 12 bases. Unmatched junction bases numbered 6, after V lost 6 bases and J lost 6 bases. Per germline, CDR1 DFQATT and CDR2 SNEGSKA (reference sequence). This CDR3 comprises 14 residues. For the CDR3, the DNA is TGCAGTGCGGCTAGCGGGAGGGCGGGCAATGAGCAGTTCTTC. It yields the protein CSAASGRAGNEQFF.

This clonotype was seen ten or more times. The rearrangement links TRBV29-1 to TRBJ2-5; perhaps TRBD1 as D (6 bases). The germline V gene encodes CDR1 SQVTM and CDR2 ANQGSEA. This CDR3 contains 14 residues. V lost 5 bases and J lost 1, with 14 bases in between. Here the CDR3 reads CSVLYRALQETQYF. The CDR3, as DNA: TGCAGCGTTCTTTACAGGGCTCTCCAAGAGACCCAGTACTTC.

The chain carries TRBV7-2 and TRBJ2-1, with TRBD2 matching over 10 bases. The CDR3 has 15 amino acids. Germline lookup yields CDR1 SGHTA and CDR2 FQGNSA. After removal of 4 bases from V and 5 bases from J, the junction contained 5 bases not matched to a gene. CDR3 DNA: TGTGCCAGCAGCTCCACAGCGGGAGGGAACAATGAGCAGTTCTTC. This translates into CASSSTAGGNNEQFF.

In its sample, this clonotype was seen a few times. The J gene is TRBJ2-1, the V gene TRBV7-2; TRBD1 aligns across 7 bases. CDR3 length: 12 amino acids. J lost 14 bases, V lost 4 bases, and 8 bases had no gene match. Germline CDR1 SGHTA, CDR2 FQGNSA. The CDR3 region has the DNA TGTGCCAGCAGCTCGACCGACAGGGTAAAGTTCTTC. Translation gives CASSSTDRVKFF.

About this clonotype itself: This clone may be a read error of a much larger clone one base away. The chain carries TRBV24-1 and TRBJ2-1; D is possibly TRBD1 (6 bases). Trimming removed 1 base at V and 9 bases at J, with 12 bases between. Germline V gene lookup returns CDR1 KGHDR and CDR2 SFDVKD. This CDR3 spans 14 amino acids. Written as DNA, the CDR3 is TGTGCCACCAGTGATTTCACAGGGAGTGGTGAGCAGTTCTTC. This encodes CATSDFTGSGEQFF.

The chain carries TRBV7-2 and TRBJ2-7, with TRBD1 matching 8 bases. Germline CDR1 SGHTA, CDR2 FQGNSA. V lost 3 bases, J lost 6 bases, and 10 bases stayed unmatched. CDR3 length: 15 amino acids. The CDR3 region is CASSLGDRNYGEQYF. CDR3 coding DNA: TGTGCCAGCAGCTTGGGGGACAGGAACTACGGCGAGCAGTACTTC.

The chain employs TRBV5-1 and TRBJ2-3; perhaps TRBD1 as D (6 bases). The CDR3 length is 15 residues. Trimming left V 4 bases short and J 1 base short, with 13 bases between. Looked up from germline, CDR1 is SGHRS and CDR2 is YFSETQ. The CDR3 DNA follows: TGCGCCAGCAGCCTTAGGGACACTCGCACAGATACGCAGTATTTT. It is translated as CASSLRDTRTDTQYF. Full variable domain (outside the CDR3, taken from reference TRBV5-1 and TRBJ2-3): KAGVTQTPRYLIKTRGQQVTLSCSPISGHRSVSWYQQTPGQGLQFLFEYFSETQRNKGNFPGRFSGRQFSNSRSEMNVSTLELGDSALYLCASSLRDTRTDTQYFGPGTRLTVL.

This clonotype was detected a few times. This chain joins TRBV4-2 and TRBJ2-7; TRBD2 aligns across 9 bases. V was clipped by 0 bases and J by 4 bases; unmatched bases: 4. The CDR3 sequence is 15 residues long. Looked up from germline, CDR1 is LGHNA and CDR2 is YNFKEQ. CDR3 in DNA: TGTGCCAGCAGCCAAGATTCAGCGGGAGGTTACGAGCAGTACTTC. Protein product: CASSQDSAGGYEQYF.

The rearrangement uses TRBV5-1 and TRBJ2-1, with D maybe TRBD1 (6 bases). The CDR3 runs 14 residues. Per germline, CDR1 SGHRS and CDR2 YFSETQ. Trimming removed 2 bases from V and 2 bases from J, with 8 bases in between. In nucleotides, the CDR3 is TGCGCCAGCAGCTTACAGGGACCCTACAATGAGCAGTTCTTC. Amino acids: CASSLQGPYNEQFF.

The J gene is TRBJ2-2, the V gene TRBV6-5; D not resolved. This CDR3 region has 13 residues. Germline CDR1 and CDR2: MNHEY and SVGAGI. Trimming removed 4 bases at V and 3 bases at J, with 6 bases between. Written as DNA, the CDR3 is TGTGCCAGCAGTTCGACCCACACCGGGGAGCTGTTTTTT. This codes for CASSSTHTGELFF.

This clonotype has at least ten counts. The chain links TRBV28 to TRBJ2-2, with D possibly being TRBD1 (5 bases). Germline lookup yields CDR1 MDHEN and CDR2 SYDVKM. V was trimmed by 4 bases and J by 4 bases, leaving 10 bases between them. The CDR3 totals 14 residues. CDR3 sequence: CASSSRVVTGELFF. The CDR3, as DNA: TGTGCCAGCAGTTCCAGGGTGGTCACCGGGGAGCTGTTTTTT. The entire variable domain, with the rest obtained from reference TRBV28 and TRBJ2-2, is as follows: DVKVTQSSRYLVKRTGEKVFLECVQDMDHENMFWYRQDPGLGLRLIYFSYDVKMKEKGDIPEGYSVSREKKERFSLILESASTNQTSMYLCASSSRVVTGELFFGEGSRLTVL.